This T cell receptor (beta chain) was sequenced during a study of spatial heterogeneity in lung cancer (dated by TCRdb to between 2019 and 2020). Background for the entire study: Beta-chain transcripts were consistently detected in greater numbers than alpha-chain transcripts, which likely reflects a higher abundance of beta-chain transcripts. The study linked features of the TCR repertoire to counts of nonsynonymous mutations, which were determined by whole-exome sequencing of tumor tissue. In the raw uncorrected reads, each unique combination of TCR and UMI appeared on average more than ten times. TCR alpha and beta repertoires were quantitatively compared across multiple tumor regions, matched nontumor lung and blood in non-small cell lung cancer. Both alpha and beta chains were TCR-sequenced in samples taken at surgery, namely 220 tumor regions, around 61 matched nontumor lung samples and some 53 PBMC samples.

In its sample, this clonotype was seen many times. This clone's antigen is unknown. No base-level quality is on record; no much larger clone is a single base apart. The paper as a whole reports these results and caveats: Ubiquitous expanded tumor TCRs showed up in blood more often at tumor resection than at routine follow-up. Additional single-cell paired TCR alpha and beta sequencing was considered necessary to confirm, at a functional level, the hypothesis that regional TCRs recognize regional mutations.

Taken from cysteine to phenylalanine, the CDR3 has 13 residues. Of the read, only the CDR3 DNA is kept; its 39 bases are in frame from base 1. V is shortened by 6 bases, J by 2 bases, and the region joining them spans 10 bases. CDR1 and CDR2 are read off the germline V gene (reference sequence) as DFQATT and SNEGSKA. The library was prepared using 5' RACE. Reads for this sample came from a NextSeq 500. In the TCR library protocol, a unique molecular identifier was attached to each TCR cDNA molecule so that PCR and sequencing errors could be corrected. As for the original processing: Decombinator tools were used for TCR identification, UMI-based error correction and CDR3 extraction. TCRs above a frequency of 2 per 1,000, corresponding to the top 1% of the tumor frequency distribution, were defined as expanded. Renyi diversity was computed with the R vegan package after each repertoire had been subsampled 100 times to 5,000 TCRs. CDR3 similarity networks were built from amino acid triplet string-kernel similarity, with CDR3s being connected when pairwise similarity was above 0.82. TCRdb reprocessing: public reads trimmed at Q25 with fastp, clones called with MiXCR, in-frame beta chains kept. Records with the same CDR3 protein are collapsed into one entry carrying the most frequent genes and DNA. Here the V and J calls rest on TCRdb's processing, not on the authors' analysis. Counted in this sample were about 45,000 distinct CDR3 sequences; around 6.5% of them appeared once. The ten biggest clones cover 43% of the sample.

Read against the paper, the sample's time point label means: sample taken at primary tumor resection. For TCR sequencing, whole RNA was extracted from tumor and nontumor lung tissue, or from cryopreserved PBMC samples, and no cell sorting was done. The donors were about 71 patients from the lung TRACERx cohort who had early-stage, untreated non-small cell lung cancer. A patient was chosen for TCR sequencing only when enough RNA was available from at least two tumor regions. The clonotype originates from a female donor with early-stage non-small cell lung cancer. Recombination joined TRBV20-1 with TRBJ2-2, and possibly TRBD1, on 6 matching bases. The sequences come from PBMCs, collected at surgery. The DNA is as follows: TGCAGTGCCTACGGGACAAACACCGGGGAGCTGTTTTTT. It encodes CSAYGTNTGELFF.